Listed below are T cell receptor beta chains from one sample, sequenced in a study of blood T cell repertoires in COVID-19. The repertoire was sequenced with immunoSEQ multiplex PCR; TCRdb's copy has only in-frame clones and lacks some. The sample has around 30,000 clones; around 92% are singletons. Sequenced input: peripheral blood. The receptors originated from a woman aged 40 to 55 with active or convalescent COVID-19. The CDR3 runs from the conserved cysteine through the conserved F or W. A D gene is named only where the DNA matches it firmly. Where a row states a size, it is once, few, many or the class of an expanded clone; other rows omit it.

CDR3 protein: CATSTTGHPNTGELFF; CDR3 DNA: TGTGCCACCAGTACTACGGGACACCCGAACACCGGGGAGCTGTTTTTT; clone size: -; J gene: TRBJ2-2; D gene: -; V gene: TRBV24-1
CDR3 protein: CASSPFESVTDTQYF; CDR3 DNA: TGTGCCAGCAGCCCCTTCGAGAGTGTCACAGATACGCAGTATTTT; clone size: -; J gene: TRBJ2-3; D gene: -; V gene: TRBV14
CDR3 protein: CASSEPGTADQPQHF; CDR3 DNA: TGTGCCAGCAGTGAGCCGGGGACAGCAGATCAGCCCCAGCATTTT; clone size: -; J gene: TRBJ1-5; D gene: TRBD1; V gene: TRBV2
CDR3 protein: CAWQTGRETQYF; CDR3 DNA: TGTGCCTGGCAAACAGGGCGGGAGACCCAGTACTTC; clone size: -; J gene: TRBJ2-5; D gene: -; V gene: TRBV30
CDR3 protein: CASSISGSTDTQYF; CDR3 DNA: TGTGCCAGTAGTATAAGCGGAAGCACAGATACGCAGTATTTT; clone size: -; J gene: TRBJ2-3; D gene: -; V gene: TRBV19
CDR3 protein: CASSASWGSPYEQYF; CDR3 DNA: TGTGCCAGCAGCGCGTCCTGGGGCAGCCCCTACGAGCAGTACTTC; clone size: -; J gene: TRBJ2-7; D gene: -; V gene: TRBV9
CDR3 protein: CASSLAPPGGNSPLHF; CDR3 DNA: TGTGCCAGCAGCCTAGCCCCGCCAGGGGGGAATTCACCCCTCCACTTT; clone size: -; J gene: TRBJ1-6; D gene: TRBD1; V gene: TRBV2
CDR3 protein: CASSLGTSQWDNEQFF; CDR3 DNA: TGTGCCAGCAGCTTGGGGACTAGTCAATGGGACAATGAGCAGTTCTTC; clone size: once; J gene: TRBJ2-1; D gene: TRBD2; V gene: TRBV11-3
CDR3 protein: CASSQDQGYYGYTF; CDR3 DNA: TGCGCCAGCAGCCAAGACCAGGGTTACTATGGCTACACCTTC; clone size: -; J gene: TRBJ1-2; D gene: -; V gene: TRBV4-3
CDR3 protein: CSVKPGLAGGDEQFF; CDR3 DNA: TGCAGCGTAAAACCGGGACTAGCGGGAGGCGATGAGCAGTTCTTC; clone size: -; J gene: TRBJ2-1; D gene: TRBD2; V gene: TRBV29-1
CDR3 protein: CSAAGNTEAFF; CDR3 DNA: TGCAGTGCGGCGGGGAACACTGAAGCTTTCTTT; clone size: -; J gene: TRBJ1-1; D gene: -; V gene: TRBV20-1
CDR3 protein: CASSLTSVSGNSPLHF; CDR3 DNA: TGTGCCAGCAGTTTAACGAGTGTTTCGGGAAATTCACCCCTCCACTTT; clone size: few; J gene: TRBJ1-6; D gene: -; V gene: TRBV27
CDR3 protein: CAWSRQGNTEAFF; CDR3 DNA: TGTGCCTGGAGTAGGCAGGGAAACACTGAAGCTTTCTTT; clone size: -; J gene: TRBJ1-1; D gene: -; V gene: TRBV30
CDR3 protein: CASSPGTGGSYEQYF; CDR3 DNA: TGTGCCAGCAGCCCAGGGACAGGGGGCAGTTACGAGCAGTACTTC; clone size: -; J gene: TRBJ2-7; D gene: TRBD1; V gene: TRBV7-8
CDR3 protein: CASSRGPSGSAETQYF; CDR3 DNA: TGTGCCAGTAGTAGAGGTCCTAGCGGGAGCGCGGAGACCCAGTACTTC; clone size: -; J gene: TRBJ2-5; D gene: TRBD2; V gene: TRBV19
CDR3 protein: CASSHHPSTGPSGNTIYF; CDR3 DNA: TGTGCCAGCAGCCATCACCCCTCTACAGGGCCCTCTGGAAACACCATATATTTT; clone size: -; J gene: TRBJ1-3; D gene: -; V gene: TRBV7-2
CDR3 protein: CATSRDKVAGYEQYF; CDR3 DNA: TGTGCCACCAGCAGAGATAAGGTAGCGGGGTACGAGCAGTACTTC; clone size: few; J gene: TRBJ2-7; D gene: TRBD2; V gene: TRBV15
CDR3 protein: CASSSGSPRSYEQYF; CDR3 DNA: TGTGCCAGCAGCAGCGGGAGCCCCCGCTCCTACGAGCAGTACTTC; clone size: few; J gene: TRBJ2-7; D gene: TRBD2; V gene: TRBV7-9
CDR3 protein: CASLGSPSYEQYF; CDR3 DNA: TGTGCCAGCCTAGGCAGCCCCTCCTACGAGCAGTACTTC; clone size: -; J gene: TRBJ2-7; D gene: -; V gene: TRBV11-2
CDR3 protein: CASSPGTSGINEQFF; CDR3 DNA: TGTGCCAGCAGCCCCGGGACTAGCGGAATCAATGAGCAGTTCTTC; clone size: -; J gene: TRBJ2-1; D gene: TRBD2; V gene: TRBV11-3
CDR3 protein: CASSPRMSGWTEAFF; CDR3 DNA: TGTGCCAGCTCACCCCGCATGAGCGGATGGACTGAAGCTTTCTTT; clone size: -; J gene: TRBJ1-1; D gene: -; V gene: TRBV18
CDR3 protein: CASNPDRAGYEQYF; CDR3 DNA: TGTGCCAGCAACCCTGACAGGGCGGGCTACGAGCAGTACTTC; clone size: -; J gene: TRBJ2-7; D gene: TRBD1; V gene: TRBV7-2